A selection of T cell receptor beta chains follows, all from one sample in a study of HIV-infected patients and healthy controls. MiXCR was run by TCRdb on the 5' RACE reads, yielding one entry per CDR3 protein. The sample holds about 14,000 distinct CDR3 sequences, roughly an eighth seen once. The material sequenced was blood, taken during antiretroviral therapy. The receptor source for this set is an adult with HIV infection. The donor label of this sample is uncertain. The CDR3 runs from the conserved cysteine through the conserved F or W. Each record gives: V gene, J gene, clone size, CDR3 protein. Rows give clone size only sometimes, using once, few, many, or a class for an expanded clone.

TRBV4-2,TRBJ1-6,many,CASSQDVNSPLHF
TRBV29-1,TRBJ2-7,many,CSVSPGGRFYEQYF
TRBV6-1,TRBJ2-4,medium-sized,CASSDFTGGYIQYF
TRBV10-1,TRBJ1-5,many,CASSEESNQPQHF
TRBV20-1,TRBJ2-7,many,CSAWTSGGPNYEQYF
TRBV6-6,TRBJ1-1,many,CASTGGFESAEAFF
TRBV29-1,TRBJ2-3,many,CSVVQRGATDTQYF
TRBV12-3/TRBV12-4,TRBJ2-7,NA,CASSLARAGFEQYF
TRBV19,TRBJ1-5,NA,CASSKRSPAIYSNQPQHF
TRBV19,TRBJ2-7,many,CASSPPPGTGRGEQYF
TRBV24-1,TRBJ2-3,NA,CATSGSGTGGADTQYF
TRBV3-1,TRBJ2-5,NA,CASSQDRAGRTQYF
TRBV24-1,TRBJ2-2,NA,CATSGTPGTYTNTGELFF
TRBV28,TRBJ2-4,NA,CASGLLAKNIQYF
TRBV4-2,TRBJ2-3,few,CASSQDPPSGRRTDTQYF
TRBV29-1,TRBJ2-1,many,CSVQENNEQFF
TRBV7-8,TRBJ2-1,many,CASSSLGLAGVEQFF
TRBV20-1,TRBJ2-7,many,CSARRQGGLYEQYF
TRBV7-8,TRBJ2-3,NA,CASSLVGGRSTDTQYF
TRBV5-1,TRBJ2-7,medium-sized,CASSLEPGVGYEQYF
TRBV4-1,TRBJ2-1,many,CASSHQSDTPEQFF
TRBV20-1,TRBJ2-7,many,CSTGEGNYEQYF
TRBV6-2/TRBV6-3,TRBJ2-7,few,CASSYLPGQGGEQYF
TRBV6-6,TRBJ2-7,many,CAGAVSGRAVMQYF
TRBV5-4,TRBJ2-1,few,CASSSNRVGRGDEQFF
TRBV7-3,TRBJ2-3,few,CASSAALAGVGADTQYF
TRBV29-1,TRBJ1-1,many,CSVVRVTEAFF
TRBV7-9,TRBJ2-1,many,CASSLPSYEQFF
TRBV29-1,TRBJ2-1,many,CSGNRGPISYNEQFF
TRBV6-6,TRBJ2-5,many,CASSRDEAGGILQTQYF
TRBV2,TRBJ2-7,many,CASSDGGYEQYF
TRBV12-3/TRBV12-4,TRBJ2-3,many,CASSNTGPDTQYF
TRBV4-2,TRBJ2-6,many,CASSQDEASGLPGANVLTF
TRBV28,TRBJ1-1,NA,CASSLTLMNTEAFF
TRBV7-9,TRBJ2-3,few,CASSLTGTGKDTQYF
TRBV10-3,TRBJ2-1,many,CATSIADTYNEQFF
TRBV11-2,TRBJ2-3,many,CASSFLLETTDTQYF
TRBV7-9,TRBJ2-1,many,CASSLAPRGPHNEQFF
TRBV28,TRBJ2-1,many,CASSLARDSYNEQFF
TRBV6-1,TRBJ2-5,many,CASSVTGQPQETQYF
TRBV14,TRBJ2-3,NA,CASSSDYSGWADTQYF